The sequence of this T cell receptor (beta chain) was determined in a study of technical replicates of blood from a handful of donors. CDR1 SGDLS and CDR2 YYNGEE come from the germline V gene. The CDR3 has 14 amino acids. V lost 4 bases, J lost 4 bases, and 12 bases lay in between. Assay: immunoSEQ multiplex PCR; the TCRdb copy retains only in-frame clones and omits some. The repertoire holds 65,000 to 80,000 clones, with roughly 97% as singletons. V and J are TRBV9 and TRBJ2-4; maybe TRBD2 (6 bases). This receptor was identified in a human donor in good health. Source material: T cells isolated from PBMCs. The chain's CDR3 is CASSPLGGKNIQYF. In nucleotides, the CDR3 is TGTGCCAGCAGCCCCCTGGGGGGAAAAAACATTCAGTACTTC.